Each of the 3 T cell receptor beta chains below was sequenced from the same sample in a study of control samples from healthy donors and cancer patients (dated by TCRdb to the early 2020s). Library preparation used the immunoSEQ multiplex PCR assay. The clones in this table, taken by TCRdb from immuneACCESS, are in-frame only. Not every clone is retained; where verified, under half of the shortfall comes from an unresolved V gene, and the cause of the rest is unknown. The sample table shows tens of thousands of clones, and less than 90% are seen once. Together, the top ten hold less than 8.5% of the sample. The sample was blood. These receptors were taken from a woman in her sixties in good health.

This sequence joins TRBV5-1 and TRBJ1-2; D gene ambiguous. V was shortened by 0 bases and J by 3 bases, with 3 bases between the two germline ends. CDR3 length: 12 residues. Looked up from germline, CDR1 is SGHRS and CDR2 is YFSETQ. Written as DNA, the CDR3 is TGCGCCAGCAGCTTGGGACACTATGGCTACACCTTC. This translates into CASSLGHYGYTF.

The V and J genes are TRBV7-2 and TRBJ1-4; D not resolved. The V end was cut by 4 bases, the J end by 5 bases, with 14 bases between. The CDR3 runs to 15 residues. Per germline, CDR1 SGHTA and CDR2 FQGNSA. CDR3 sequence reads: CASSSTGRGNEKLFF. In DNA form, the CDR3 reads TGTGCCAGCAGCTCGACCGGTCGGGGAAATGAAAAACTGTTTTTT.

The chain joins TRBV27 to TRBJ2-1; 8 positions agree with TRBD1. In germline, CDR1 is MNHEY, CDR2 SMNVEV (reference sequence). The junction had 8 bases not matched to a gene; V was cut back by 5 bases and J by 5 bases. The CDR3 length is 15 residues. CDR3 in amino acids: CASSPGQGAHNEQFF. CDR3 in DNA: TGTGCCAGCAGTCCTGGACAGGGAGCCCACAATGAGCAGTTCTTC.